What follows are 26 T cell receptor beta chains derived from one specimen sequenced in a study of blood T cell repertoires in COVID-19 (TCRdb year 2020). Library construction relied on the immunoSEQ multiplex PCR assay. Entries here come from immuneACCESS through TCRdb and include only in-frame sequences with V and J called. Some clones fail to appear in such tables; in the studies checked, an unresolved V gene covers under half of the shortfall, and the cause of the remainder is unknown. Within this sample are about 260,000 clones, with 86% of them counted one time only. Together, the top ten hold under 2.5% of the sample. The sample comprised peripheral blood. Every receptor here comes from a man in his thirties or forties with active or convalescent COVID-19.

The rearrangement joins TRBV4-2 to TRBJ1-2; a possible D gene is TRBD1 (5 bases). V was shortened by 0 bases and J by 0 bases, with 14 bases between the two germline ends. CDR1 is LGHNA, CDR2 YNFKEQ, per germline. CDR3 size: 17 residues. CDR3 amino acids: CASSQDREGVANYGYTF. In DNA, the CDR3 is TGTGCCAGCAGCCAAGATAGGGAAGGGGTTGCTAACTATGGCTACACCTTC.

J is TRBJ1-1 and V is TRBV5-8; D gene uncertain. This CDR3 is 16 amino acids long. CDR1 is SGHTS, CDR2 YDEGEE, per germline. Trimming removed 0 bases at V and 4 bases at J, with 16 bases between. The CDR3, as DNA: TGTGCCAGCAGCTTGGTTCCTGTTTCTGCGGGCACTGAAGCTTTCTTT. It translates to CASSLVPVSAGTEAFF. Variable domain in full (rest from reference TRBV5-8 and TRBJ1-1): EAGVTQSPTHLIKTRGQQATLRCSPISGHTSVYWYQQALGLGLQFLLWYDEGEERNRGNFPPRFSGRQFPNYSSELNVNALELEDSALYLCASSLVPVSAGTEAFFGQGTRLTVV.

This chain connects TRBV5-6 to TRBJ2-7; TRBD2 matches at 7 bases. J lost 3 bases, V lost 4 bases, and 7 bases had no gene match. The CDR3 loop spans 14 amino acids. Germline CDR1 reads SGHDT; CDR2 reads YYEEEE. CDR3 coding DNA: TGTGCCAGCAGCGCCGGCCCGGGGGGCTACGAGCAGTACTTC. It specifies CASSAGPGGYEQYF.

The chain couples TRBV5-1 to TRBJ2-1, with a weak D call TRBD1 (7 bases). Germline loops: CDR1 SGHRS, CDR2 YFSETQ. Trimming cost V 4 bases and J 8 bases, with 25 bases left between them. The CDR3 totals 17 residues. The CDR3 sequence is CASSPHTGIRGVDEQFF. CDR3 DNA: TGCGCCAGCAGCCCACACACAGGGATCAGGGGGGTGGATGAGCAGTTCTTC.

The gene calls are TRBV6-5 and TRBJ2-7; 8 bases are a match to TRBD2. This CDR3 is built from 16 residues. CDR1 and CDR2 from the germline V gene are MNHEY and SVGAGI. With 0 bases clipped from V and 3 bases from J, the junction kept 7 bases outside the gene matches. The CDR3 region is CASSYSHSRGGYEQYF. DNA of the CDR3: TGTGCCAGCAGTTACTCGCACTCACGGGGGGGCTACGAGCAGTACTTC.

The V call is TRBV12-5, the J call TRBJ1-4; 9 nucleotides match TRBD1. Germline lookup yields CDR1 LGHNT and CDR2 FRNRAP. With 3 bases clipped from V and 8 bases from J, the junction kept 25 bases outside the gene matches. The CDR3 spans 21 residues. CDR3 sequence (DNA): TGTGCTAGTGGTTTTTGGGTTGCCACCGGGACAGGGTCCAATCAGTGGGAAAAACTGTTTTTT. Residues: CASGFWVATGTGSNQWEKLFF. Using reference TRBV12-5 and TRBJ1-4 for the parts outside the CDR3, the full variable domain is DARVTQTPRHKVTEMGQEVTMRCQPILGHNTVFWYRQTMMQGLELLAYFRNRAPLDDSGMPKDRFSAEMPDATLATLKIQPSEPRDSAVYFCASGFWVATGTGSNQWEKLFFGSGTQLSVL.

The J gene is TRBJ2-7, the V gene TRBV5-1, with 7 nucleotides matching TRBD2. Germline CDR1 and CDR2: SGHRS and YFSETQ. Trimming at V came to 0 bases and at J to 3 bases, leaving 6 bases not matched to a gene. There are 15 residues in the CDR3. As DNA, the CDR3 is TGCGCCAGCAGCTTGGATAGCGGGTCTTACTACGAGCAGTACTTC. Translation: CASSLDSGSYYEQYF.

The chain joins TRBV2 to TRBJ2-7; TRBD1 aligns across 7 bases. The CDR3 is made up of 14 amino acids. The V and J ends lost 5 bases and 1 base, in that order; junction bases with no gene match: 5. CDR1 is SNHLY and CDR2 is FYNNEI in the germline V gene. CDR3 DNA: TGTGCCAGCAGTCCCCGGACAGGTTCCTACGAGCAGTACTTC. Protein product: CASSPRTGSYEQYF.

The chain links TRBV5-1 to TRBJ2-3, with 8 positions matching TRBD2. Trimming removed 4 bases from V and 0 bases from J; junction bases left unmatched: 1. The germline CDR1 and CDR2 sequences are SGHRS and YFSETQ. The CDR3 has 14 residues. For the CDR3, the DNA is TGCGCCAGCAGCCGCGGGGGGAGCACAGATACGCAGTATTTT. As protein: CASSRGGSTDTQYF.

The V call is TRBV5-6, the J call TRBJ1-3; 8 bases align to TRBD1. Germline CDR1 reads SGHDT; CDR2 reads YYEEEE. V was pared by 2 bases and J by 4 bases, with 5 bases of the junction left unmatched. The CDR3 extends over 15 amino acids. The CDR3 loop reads CASSFNRGSGNTIYF. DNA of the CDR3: TGTGCCAGCAGCTTTAACAGGGGGTCGGGAAACACCATATATTTT.

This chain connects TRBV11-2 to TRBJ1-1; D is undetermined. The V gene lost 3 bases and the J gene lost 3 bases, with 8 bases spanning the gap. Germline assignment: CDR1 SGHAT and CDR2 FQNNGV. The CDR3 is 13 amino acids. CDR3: CASSFPRDTEAFF. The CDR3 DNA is TGTGCCAGCAGCTTCCCCCGGGACACTGAAGCTTTCTTT.

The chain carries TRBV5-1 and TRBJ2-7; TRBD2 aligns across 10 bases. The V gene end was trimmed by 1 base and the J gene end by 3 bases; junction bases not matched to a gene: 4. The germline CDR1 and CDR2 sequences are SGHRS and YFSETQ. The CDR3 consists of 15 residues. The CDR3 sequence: CASSLTSGGDYEQYF. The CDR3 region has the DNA TGCGCCAGCAGCTTGACCAGCGGGGGGGACTACGAGCAGTACTTC.

CDR3 loop: CASSPTTGGPSPLHF. CDR3 nucleotide sequence: TGTGCCAGCAGCCCAACGACAGGGGGGCCTTCACCCCTCCACTTT. V is TRBV14 and J is TRBJ1-6, with 9 bases lining up with TRBD1. Looked up from germline, CDR1 is SGHDN and CDR2 is FVKESK. The CDR3 covers 15 residues. Trimming cost V 4 bases and J 9 bases; bases outside gene matches: 7.

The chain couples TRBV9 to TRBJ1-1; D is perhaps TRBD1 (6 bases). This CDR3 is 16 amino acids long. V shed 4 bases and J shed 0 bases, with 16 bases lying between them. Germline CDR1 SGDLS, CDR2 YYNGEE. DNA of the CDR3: TGTGCCAGCAGCTCATATGGCAGGGGAATGAACACTGAAGCTTTCTTT. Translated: CASSSYGRGMNTEAFF.

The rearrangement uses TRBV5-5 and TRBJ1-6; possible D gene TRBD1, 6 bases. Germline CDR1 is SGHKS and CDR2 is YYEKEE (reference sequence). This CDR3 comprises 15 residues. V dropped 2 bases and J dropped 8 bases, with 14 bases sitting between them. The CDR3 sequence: CASSFPGQIYSPLHF. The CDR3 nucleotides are TGTGCCAGCAGCTTTCCCGGACAGATCTATTCACCCCTCCACTTT.

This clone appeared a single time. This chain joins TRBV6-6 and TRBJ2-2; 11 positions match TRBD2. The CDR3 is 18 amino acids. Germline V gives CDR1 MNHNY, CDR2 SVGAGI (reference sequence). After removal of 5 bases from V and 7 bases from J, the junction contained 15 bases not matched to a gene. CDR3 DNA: TGTGCCAGCAGTCCGATAGCGGGGGGGCCTTCGTTTTTCGGGGAGCTGTTTTTT. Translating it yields CASSPIAGGPSFFGELFF.

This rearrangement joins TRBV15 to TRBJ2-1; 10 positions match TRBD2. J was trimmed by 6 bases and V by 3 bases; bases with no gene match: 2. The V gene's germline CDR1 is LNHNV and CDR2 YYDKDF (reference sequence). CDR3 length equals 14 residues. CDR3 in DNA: TGTGCCACCAGCAGGCCTAGCGGGGGCAATGAGCAGTTCTTC. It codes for CATSRPSGGNEQFF.

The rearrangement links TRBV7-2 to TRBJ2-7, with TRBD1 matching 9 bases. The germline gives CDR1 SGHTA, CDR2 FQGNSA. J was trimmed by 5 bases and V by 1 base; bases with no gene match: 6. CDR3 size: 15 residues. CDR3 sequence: CASSLDGTGRNEQYF. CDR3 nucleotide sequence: TGTGCCAGCAGCTTAGATGGGACAGGGAGGAACGAGCAGTACTTC.

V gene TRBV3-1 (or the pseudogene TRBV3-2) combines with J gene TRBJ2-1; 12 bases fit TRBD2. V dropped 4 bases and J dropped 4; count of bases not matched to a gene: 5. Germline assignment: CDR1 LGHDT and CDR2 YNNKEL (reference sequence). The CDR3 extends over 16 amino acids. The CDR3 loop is CASSLWTSGIYNEQFF. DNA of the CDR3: TGTGCCAGCAGCCTGTGGACTAGCGGGATATACAATGAGCAGTTCTTC.

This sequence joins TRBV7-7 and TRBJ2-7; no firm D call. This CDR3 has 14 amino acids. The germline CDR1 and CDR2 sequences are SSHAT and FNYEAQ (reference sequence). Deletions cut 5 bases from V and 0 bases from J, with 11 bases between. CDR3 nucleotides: TGTGCCAGCAGCCGAGATACTATCTCCTACGAGCAGTACTTC. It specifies CASSRDTISYEQYF. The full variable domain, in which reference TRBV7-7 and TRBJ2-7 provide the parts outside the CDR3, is GAGVSQSPRYKVTKRGQDVTLRCDPISSHATLYWYQQALGQGPEFLTYFNYEAQPDKSGLPSDRFSAERPEGSISTLTIQRTEQRDSAMYRCASSRDTISYEQYFGPGTRLTVT.

CDR3: CASSLSTTGGRTDTQYF. The CDR3 DNA reads TGTGCCAGCAGCTTAAGCACTACGGGGGGACGCACAGATACGCAGTATTTT. The chain uses TRBV7-2 and TRBJ2-3, with 7 bases identical to TRBD2. V lost 2 bases and J lost 1; bases outside the gene matches: 9. The CDR3 extends over 17 amino acids. Germline CDR1 reads SGHTA; CDR2 reads FQGNSA.

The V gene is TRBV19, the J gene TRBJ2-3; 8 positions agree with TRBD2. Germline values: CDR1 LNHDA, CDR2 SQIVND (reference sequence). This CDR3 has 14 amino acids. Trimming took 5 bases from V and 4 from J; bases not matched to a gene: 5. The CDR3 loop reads CASSQSGGSDTQYF. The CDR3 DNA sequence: TGTGCCAGTAGTCAGTCGGGGGGGTCAGATACGCAGTATTTT.

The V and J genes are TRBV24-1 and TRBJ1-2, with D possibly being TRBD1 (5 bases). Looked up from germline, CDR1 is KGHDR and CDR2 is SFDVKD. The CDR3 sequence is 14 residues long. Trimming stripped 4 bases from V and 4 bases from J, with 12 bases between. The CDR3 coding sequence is TGTGCCACCAGTGACGGGGGAGGCTCCTATGGCTACACCTTC. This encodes CATSDGGGSYGYTF.

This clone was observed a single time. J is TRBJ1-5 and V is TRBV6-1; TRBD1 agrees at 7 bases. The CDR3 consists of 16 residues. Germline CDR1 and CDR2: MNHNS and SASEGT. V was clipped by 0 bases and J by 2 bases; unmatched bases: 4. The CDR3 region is CASSEARQGGNQPQHF. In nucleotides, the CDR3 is TGTGCCAGCAGTGAAGCTCGGCAGGGGGGCAATCAGCCCCAGCATTTT.

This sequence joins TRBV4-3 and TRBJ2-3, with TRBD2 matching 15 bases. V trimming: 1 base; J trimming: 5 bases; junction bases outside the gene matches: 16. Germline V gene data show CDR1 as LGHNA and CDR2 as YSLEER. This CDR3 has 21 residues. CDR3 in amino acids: CASSQGRTPGLAGGHKDTQYF. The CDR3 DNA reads TGCGCCAGCAGCCAAGGGAGGACTCCGGGACTAGCGGGGGGCCATAAAGATACGCAGTATTTT.

The CDR3 loop is CASSHQGRLTNTGELFF. The CDR3 bases are TGTGCCAGCAGCCATCAGGGCCGGCTAACGAACACCGGGGAGCTGTTTTTT. The chain recombines TRBV4-2 with TRBJ2-2; a possible D gene is TRBD1 (5 bases). Trimming removed 3 bases at V and 0 bases at J, with 14 bases between. The CDR3 totals 17 residues. CDR1 LGHNA and CDR2 YNFKEQ come from the germline V gene.